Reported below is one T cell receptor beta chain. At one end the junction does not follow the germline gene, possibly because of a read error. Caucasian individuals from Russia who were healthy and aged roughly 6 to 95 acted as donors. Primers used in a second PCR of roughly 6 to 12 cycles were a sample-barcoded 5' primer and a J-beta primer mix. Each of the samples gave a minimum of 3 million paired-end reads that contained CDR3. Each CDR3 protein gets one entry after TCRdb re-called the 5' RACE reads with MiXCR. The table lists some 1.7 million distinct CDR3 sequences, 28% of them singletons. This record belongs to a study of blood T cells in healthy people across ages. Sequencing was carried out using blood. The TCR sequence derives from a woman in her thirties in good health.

The CDR3 DNA is TGTGCCAGCAGTTTAGTCGGAGAGACCCGGTACTTC. It yields the protein CASSLVGETRYF. The V call is TRBV12-3 or TRBV12-4, the J call TRBJ2-5, with D hard to call. The CDR3 covers 12 residues.